These T cell receptor beta chains were read from a single sample in a study of OX40 agonist ivuxolimab in advanced cancers. Method: immunoSEQ multiplex PCR; TCRdb's copy keeps in-frame clones and lacks some. The sample comprises around 100,000 clones, approximately 87% of which are singletons, and roughly 5.5% rests with the top ten. The source material was CD4+ or CD8+ T cells sorted from blood, sampled in a trial of the OX40 agonist ivuxolimab. The source of these receptors is an adult with an advanced solid tumor such as melanoma, head and neck, liver or kidney cancer. The CDR3 runs from the conserved cysteine through the conserved F or W. A D gene is named only where the DNA matches it firmly. Only part of the rows carry a size: once, few, many, or a class if the clone is expanded.

clone_size j_call d_call v_call cdr3_aa cdr3_nt
. TRBJ2-1 TRBD1 TRBV7-6 CASSPGQGADEQFF TGTGCCAGCAGCCCCGGACAGGGGGCGGATGAGCAGTTCTTC
. TRBJ2-1 . TRBV19 CASSGPLGFGEQFF TGTGCCAGTAGTGGGCCGCTTGGTTTCGGTGAGCAGTTCTTC
. TRBJ2-5 . TRBV5-8 CASSRTLLIKTQYF TGTGCCAGCAGCCGGACCCTACTAATAAAGACCCAGTACTTC
. TRBJ2-3 TRBD1 TRBV7-9 CASSSTGGRTDTQYF TGTGCCAGCAGTTCAACAGGGGGACGCACAGATACGCAGTATTTT
. TRBJ1-5 TRBD1 TRBV9 CASSTGSNNQPQHF TGTGCCAGCTCGACAGGGAGTAACAATCAGCCCCAGCATTTT
. TRBJ1-1 TRBD1 TRBV11-1 CASSPGQGVTEAFF TGTGCCAGCAGTCCCGGACAGGGGGTGACTGAAGCTTTCTTT
few TRBJ2-3 . TRBV11-2 CASSLQGGGDSTQYF TGTGCCAGCAGCTTACAGGGGGGGGGCGATAGTACGCAGTATTTT
. TRBJ1-4 . TRBV4-1 CASSQDDRSEKLFF TGCGCCAGCAGCCAAGATGACCGGAGTGAAAAACTGTTTTTT
. TRBJ2-1 TRBD2 TRBV2 CASSGGWTSGPPSSYNEQFF TGTGCCAGCAGTGGGGGGTGGACTAGCGGGCCCCCCAGCTCCTACAATGAGCAGTTCTTC
. TRBJ1-2 . TRBV7-9 CASSLDGYTF TGTGCCAGCAGCTTGGATGGCTACACCTTC
. TRBJ1-3 . TRBV5-1 CASSLGGQSSGNTIYF TGCGCCAGCAGCTTGGGAGGACAGAGCTCTGGAAACACCATATATTTT
. TRBJ1-1 TRBD1 TRBV28 CASREQGGKAEAFF TGTGCCAGCAGGGAACAGGGGGGAAAGGCTGAAGCTTTCTTT
. TRBJ2-7 . TRBV2 CASTYYVREQYF TGTGCCAGCACCTATTATGTGAGGGAGCAGTACTTC
medium-sized TRBJ1-2 . TRBV4-1 CASSHQFRRVPRGYGYTF TGCGCCAGCAGCCACCAATTCAGGCGGGTCCCCAGGGGCTATGGCTACACCTTC
. TRBJ2-5 TRBD2 TRBV9 CASSVGGAGGGQETQYF TGTGCCAGCAGCGTAGGAGGGGCCGGCGGGGGCCAAGAGACCCAGTACTTC
. TRBJ2-3 . TRBV5-4 CASSYRDLSTDTQYF TGTGCCAGCAGCTACAGGGATCTTAGCACAGATACGCAGTATTTT
. TRBJ1-1 . TRBV29-1 CSAVDSLNTEAFF TGCAGCGCCGTGGACAGTTTGAACACTGAAGCTTTCTTT
. TRBJ2-1 . TRBV6-5 CASRKPGYNEQFF TGTGCCAGCAGGAAACCGGGTTACAATGAGCAGTTCTTC
. TRBJ2-2 TRBD2 TRBV9 CASSVTTSGTGELFF TGTGCCAGCAGCGTAACAACTAGCGGGACAGGGGAGCTGTTTTTT
. TRBJ1-4 . TRBV27 CASSLQSLIQGGKLFF TGTGCCAGCAGTTTACAGTCATTGATACAAGGGGGAAAACTGTTTTTT
. TRBJ2-2 TRBD2 TRBV27 CASRLTSGSPLVRGTGELFF TGTGCCAGCAGACTAACTAGCGGGAGCCCTCTCGTCCGAGGTACCGGGGAGCTGTTTTTT
. TRBJ1-4 . TRBV4-1 CASSQDGRRGNEKLFF TGCGCCAGCAGCCAAGATGGGAGACGAGGCAATGAAAAACTGTTTTTT
large TRBJ1-2 TRBD1 TRBV4-2 CASSQDQGVGDYGYTF TGTGCCAGCAGCCAAGATCAGGGGGTGGGGGACTATGGCTACACCTTC
once TRBJ1-2 . TRBV15 CATSNLAGNYGYTF TGTGCCACCAGCAACTTGGCAGGGAACTATGGCTACACCTTC
. TRBJ2-5 . TRBV5-6 CASTRGRETQYF TGTGCCAGCACTCGGGGGAGGGAGACCCAGTACTTC
. TRBJ2-7 TRBD2 TRBV10-3 CAISDGLAYSPYEQYF TGTGCCATCAGTGATGGACTAGCCTATTCTCCCTACGAGCAGTACTTC
. TRBJ1-3 . TRBV30 CARSGGGTGNTIYF TGTGCCCGGAGTGGCGGCGGGACTGGAAACACCATATATTTT
. TRBJ2-5 . TRBV5-5 CASSVIPVGRQETQYF TGTGCCAGCAGCGTAATACCCGTGGGGAGGCAAGAGACCCAGTACTTC
once TRBJ1-1 . TRBV2 CASSERKGTTGKGTEAFF TGTGCCAGCAGTGAAAGGAAGGGGACAACTGGCAAAGGAACTGAAGCTTTCTTT
. TRBJ2-2 . TRBV11-2 CASSFETGELFF TGTGCCAGCAGCTTCGAGACCGGGGAGCTGTTTTTT
. TRBJ1-2 . TRBV29-1 CSVFTGGYTF TGCAGCGTTTTTACCGGAGGCTACACCTTC
few TRBJ1-2 TRBD1 TRBV6-6 CASSTPDRGYTF TGTGCCAGCAGTACTCCGGACAGGGGCTACACCTTC